The rows below give T cell receptor beta chains drawn from one sample of a study of T cells after yellow fever vaccination. TCRdb recomputed calls from the 5' RACE reads with MiXCR, one row per CDR3 protein. Counted here are hundreds of thousands of distinct CDR3 sequences, 9.5% to 13% occurring once; the ten biggest clones make up less than 20%. The material was PBMCs, obtained on the day of the first yellow fever vaccination. These receptors came from a man younger than 30 who received the YFV17D yellow fever vaccine. The CDR3 runs from the conserved cysteine through the conserved F or W. D genes are given only for firm matches. Rows give clone size only sometimes, using once, few, many, or a class for an expanded clone.

size,V,J,D,CDR3,DNA
few,TRBV12-3/TRBV12-4,TRBJ1-5,TRBD1,CASSFGTGVRHQPQHF,TGTGCCAGCAGTTTCGGTACAGGGGTCCGTCATCAGCCCCAGCATTTT
few,TRBV7-2,TRBJ1-2,NA,CASSPTVRGAAF,TGTGCCAGCAGCCCGACTGTTAGGGGCGCCGCCTTC
NA,TRBV5-5,TRBJ2-5,NA,CASSLGPAGVQETQYF,TGTGCCAGCAGCTTGGGACCAGCCGGGGTCCAAGAGACCCAGTACTTC
many,TRBV9,TRBJ2-1,NA,CASSPGTGLYNEQFF,TGTGCCAGCAGCCCGGGAACGGGACTTTACAATGAGCAGTTCTTC
NA,TRBV7-3,TRBJ1-1,NA,CASSLIGGPTEAFF,TGTGCCAGCAGCTTAATCGGGGGCCCCACTGAAGCTTTCTTT
many,TRBV4-3,TRBJ2-4,TRBD1,CASSQETGAHIQYF,TGCGCCAGCAGCCAAGAAACAGGGGCCCACATTCAGTACTTC
NA,TRBV7-3,TRBJ2-5,TRBD2,CASSGGPQETQYF,TGTGCCAGTAGCGGGGGGCCACAAGAGACCCAGTACTTC
NA,TRBV29-1,TRBJ1-2,NA,CSVELAGNVIYGYTF,TGCAGCGTTGAATTGGCAGGGAACGTGATCTATGGCTACACCTTC
few,TRBV7-6,TRBJ1-2,NA,CASSLGQLSGYTF,TGTGCCAGCAGCTTAGGGCAGTTAAGTGGCTACACCTTC
few,TRBV5-1,TRBJ2-5,NA,CASSRNGQETQYF,TGCGCCAGCAGCCGTAACGGGCAAGAGACCCAGTACTTC
NA,TRBV6-5,TRBJ2-7,NA,CASSYSIGTYEQYF,TGTGCCAGCAGTTACTCTATAGGGACCTACGAGCAGTACTTC
NA,TRBV7-8,TRBJ1-1,NA,CASSLGARVPEAFF,TGTGCCAGCAGCTTAGGAGCTCGCGTCCCTGAAGCTTTCTTT